The clone carrying this T cell receptor beta chain has only one observation. No antigen is known for it. These data are taken from a study of OX40 agonist ivuxolimab in advanced cancers. Sequencing used immunoSEQ multiplex PCR; TCRdb keeps in-frame clones, though not all of them. The sample holds more than 80,000 clones, roughly nine tenths seen once. Study-wide results and caveats: Antigen targets of the expanded peripheral T cells went undetermined.

V was shortened by 6 bases and J by 9 bases, with 12 bases between the two germline ends. The length of the CDR3 is 12 residues. Germline V lookup: CDR1 MDHEN, CDR2 SYDVKM. This chain uses TRBV28 with TRBJ1-3; D is unresolved. The specimen was CD4+ or CD8+ T cells sorted from blood, collected in a trial of the OX40 agonist ivuxolimab. The TCR sequence derives from an adult with an advanced solid tumor such as melanoma, head and neck, liver or kidney cancer. The CDR3 DNA is TGTGCCAGCAGGAGTCCGGGTTTCACCATATATTTT. This codes for CASRSPGFTIYF.